This entry concerns a single T cell receptor beta chain. Its antigen remains unidentified. The sample originates from a study of blood T cells in healthy people across ages. The authors ran a second PCR of roughly 6 to 11 cycles using a sample-barcoded 5' primer and a J-beta primer mix. Each of the cDNA molecules was tagged by a template-switch adaptor with 12 random nucleotides. TCRdb reprocessed the 5' RACE reads with MiXCR, giving one entry per CDR3 protein. The sample contains around 1.7 million distinct CDR3 sequences, about 30% of which appear only once. This CDR3 has 14 amino acids. The V gene lost 3 bases and the J gene lost 6 bases, with 14 bases spanning the gap. Per germline, CDR1 SGHRS and CDR2 YFSETQ. General study points: While age rose, TCR beta diversity per million T cells dropped in a roughly linear way. Both naive CD4+ cell counts and diversity were greater in long-lived donors than in aged donors.

Donors ranged from roughly 6 to 90 years old and were healthy Caucasians in Russia. The rearrangement joins TRBV5-1 to TRBJ2-3; TRBD2 is a possible D gene (5 bases). The sequence derives from a woman aged 30 to 39 in good health. The sequenced sample consisted of blood. CDR3 nucleotides: TGCGCCAGCAGCTCCACGGGGTTCTCCGATACGCAGTATTTT. The encoded protein is CASSSTGFSDTQYF.